This T cell receptor (beta chain) was found in a study of TET2 disruption in CD19-targeted CAR T cells (dated by TCRdb to 2017 to 2018). In the study overall: The number of samples was determined by the original clinical trial design and by which samples were available, and no additional inclusion criteria were applied.

The immunoSEQ assay was used to perform TCR beta chain deep sequencing. On the study's bioinformatics: Only productive TCR beta rearrangements were used to calculate clonotype frequencies. TCRdb holds this immuneACCESS table with in-frame rearrangements only. Some clones are missing; in checked studies, unresolved V genes explain under half, and the rest has no known cause. D and trimming were read from the DNA, whereas the V and J calls and clone size are those reported in that table. The table for this sample lists tens of thousands of clones. About 2% of the sample rests with the top ten. What the authors observed across the whole study: Conclusions about the CAR T cells of the patient were based on extensive analysis of a single subject.

A note on this clone: This receptor's antigen is unknown. The read is 3 residues too short to cover the CDR3 end, so that end is filled in from the germline J gene.

From the cysteine up to the phenylalanine, the CDR3 has a length of 14 residues. The DNA has 33 bases, all within the CDR3, and is read from base 1. CDR1 and CDR2, looked up from the germline V gene (reference sequence), are DFQATT and SNEGSKA. The sample's treatment or condition label is to be understood as: autologous CTL019 cells: CD19 CAR with 4-1BB and CD3 zeta domains. The CD19 CAR incorporated TCR zeta and 4-1BB costimulatory signaling domains. T cells for CTL019 manufacturing were collected from peripheral blood by leukapheresis. The DNeasy Blood and Tissue Kit was used to extract genomic DNA from pre-infusion T cells, peripheral blood, or sorted post-infusion T cells.

Rearrangement joined TRBV20-1 to TRBJ1-2, with TRBD1 matching 12 junction bases. The clonotype originates from a man in his 70s with chronic lymphocytic leukemia. The input for sequencing was CD8- CAR+ T cells sorted from cultured blood T cells, taken for CD19 CAR T cell therapy. Sample cell subset or site, as interpreted from the label and publication: CD8-negative CAR-positive T cells from the infusion product. The CDR3 protein sequence reads: CSASAGQGALGYTF. CDR3 bases read: TGCAGTGCTAGTGCGGGACAGGGGGCTTTGGGC.